The sample holds many counts of the clone carrying this T cell receptor (beta chain). Its antigen is unidentified. This beta chain represents an off-target read in a library built for alpha chains; its size is of limited meaning. One entry per CDR3 protein, called by TCRdb with MiXCR from the 5' RACE reads. The table has 16,000 or so distinct CDR3 sequences, approximately 5.6% seen once. The source of the sample is a study of spatial heterogeneity in lung cancer. Study outcomes and limitations: Tumoral mutation counts were tracked by counts of expanded intratumoral alpha and beta TCRs.

As for time point: sample taken at primary tumor resection. The roughly 66 donors had untreated early-stage non-small cell lung cancer. Unsorted whole RNA of tumor, nontumor lung or frozen PBMC was sequenced. CDR1 and CDR2 from the germline V gene are DFQATT and SNEGSKA (reference sequence). The CDR3 runs 14 residues. V was pared by 4 bases and J by 1 base, with 3 bases of the junction left unmatched. Specimen: lung tumor tissue, collected at surgery. The sequence was collected from a female donor with early-stage non-small cell lung cancer. This chain joins TRBV20-1 and TRBJ2-2; 7 bases agree with TRBD1. CDR3: CSATGQVNTGELFF. The CDR3 bases are TGCAGTGCTACCGGACAGGTGAACACCGGGGAGCTGTTTTTT.